These 31 T cell receptor beta chains came from one sample sequenced in a study of control samples from healthy donors and cancer patients. Sequencing was performed with immunoSEQ multiplex PCR; in TCRdb, only in-frame clones are kept and a portion is missing. The data show about 94,000 clones, less than 95% seen once. The sample consisted of blood. The receptors come from a woman in her late teens or twenties in good health.

The V and J genes are TRBV4-1 and TRBJ1-6, with TRBD1 identical over 8 bases. Germline trimming cut 2 bases from V and 1 base from J; bases unmatched to any gene: 10. The CDR3 covers 19 residues. CDR1 is MGHRA and CDR2 is YSYEKL in the germline V gene. The CDR3 spells CASSQSPRGLQSYNSPLHF. CDR3 DNA sequence: TGCGCCAGCAGCCAATCGCCCAGGGGGCTACAGTCCTATAATTCACCCCTCCACTTT.

DNA for the CDR3: TGTGCCAGCAGTTTAACAGGGTCGGTCACTGAAGCTTTCTTT. Its protein product is CASSLTGSVTEAFF. The chain combines TRBV27 with TRBJ1-1; possible D gene TRBD1, 6 bases. Germline V gives CDR1 MNHEY, CDR2 SMNVEV (reference sequence). V lost 2 bases and J lost 4, with 11 bases in between. CDR3 length: 14 residues.

This clone appeared a single time. The chain employs TRBV9 and TRBJ2-3; D might be TRBD2 (6 bases). V lost 0 bases and J lost 0, with 11 bases in between. Germline lookup yields CDR1 SGDLS and CDR2 YYNGEE. The CDR3 loop spans 16 amino acids. CDR3 DNA: TGTGCCAGCAGCGTAGGAAGCGGGTCAAGCACAGATACGCAGTATTTT. Translation: CASSVGSGSSTDTQYF.

This clone was detected only once. The chain combines TRBV6-6 with TRBJ1-1; 7 nucleotides agree with TRBD1. The CDR3 totals 16 residues. CDR1 is MNHNY, CDR2 SVGAGI, per germline (reference sequence). Unmatched junction bases numbered 6, after V lost 2 bases and J lost 0 bases. DNA of the CDR3: TGTGCCAGCAGTTACCCGTTGGGACAGATGAACACTGAAGCTTTCTTT. Amino acid sequence: CASSYPLGQMNTEAFF.

The chain has TRBV7-9 and TRBJ1-2; D unresolved. The CDR3 is 14 amino acids. The germline CDR1 and CDR2 sequences are SEHNR and FQNEAQ (reference sequence). The V gene lost 4 bases and the J gene lost 8 bases, with 17 bases spanning the gap. The DNA for the CDR3 is TGTGCCAGCAGCTCCAATACCCGCTCGGTCGGCTACACCTTC. Translation: CASSSNTRSVGYTF.

V gene TRBV24-1 combines with J gene TRBJ2-3; D remains ambiguous. The V end was cut by 1 base, the J end by 0 bases, with 7 bases between. The CDR3 length is 15 residues. Germline CDR1 reads KGHDR; CDR2 reads SFDVKD. CDR3: CATSDLVDSTDTQYF. The CDR3 nucleotides read TGTGCCACCAGTGATTTAGTTGACAGCACAGATACGCAGTATTTT.

The chain is built from TRBV21-1 and TRBJ1-2; TRBD1 reflects the table's D call only, with no check against the DNA. TRBV21-1 is reported as a pseudogene. There are 14 residues in the CDR3. The CDR3 here is CASSKVGDRGGYTF. The CDR3, as DNA: TGTGCCAGCAGCAAAGTGGGGGACAGGGGTGGCTACACCTTC.

The gene calls are TRBV11-3 and TRBJ2-7; D is possibly TRBD1 (5 bases). The CDR3 has 12 residues. Trimming removed 5 bases from V and 1 base from J, with 6 bases in between. The germline CDR1 and CDR2 sequences are SGHNT and YENEEA. CDR3 sequence: CASSRQSYEQYF. The CDR3 DNA reads TGTGCCAGCAGCCGACAGTCCTACGAGCAGTACTTC. The whole variable domain, remainder taken from reference TRBV11-3 and TRBJ2-7, is EAGVVQSPRYKIIEKKQPVAFWCNPISGHNTLYWYLQNLGQGPELLIRYENEEAVDDSQLPKDRFSAERLKGVDSTLKIQPAELGDSAVYLCASSRQSYEQYFGPGTRLTVT.

In this sample, this clone turned up a few times. The V gene is TRBV7-4, the J gene TRBJ1-1; weak D call: TRBD1 (6 bases). The CDR3 totals 13 residues. The germline V gene has CDR1 SGHVT and CDR2 SQSDAQ. V was pared by 5 bases and J by 0 bases, with 7 bases between. The CDR3 reads CASSDRLNTEAFF. The CDR3 nucleotides read TGTGCCAGCAGCGACAGGTTGAACACTGAAGCTTTCTTT.

The chain links TRBV4-1 to TRBJ1-1; 7 positions match TRBD1. Per germline, CDR1 MGHRA and CDR2 YSYEKL. V shed 1 base and J 3 bases; nucleotides not matched to a gene: 8. CDR3 length: 16 amino acids. CDR3 nucleotides: TGCGCCAGCAGCCAAGGGAGACAGGGTACTGACACTGAAGCTTTCTTT. Translated, it gives CASSQGRQGTDTEAFF.

With respect to this clone: A read error may account for a junction end that differs from germline. The gene calls are TRBV19 and TRBJ2-7; a possible D gene is TRBD1 (6 bases). Germline loops: CDR1 LNHDA, CDR2 SQIVND (reference sequence). The CDR3 has 15 residues. The CDR3 spells CTSSIGGGESYEQYF. In DNA, the CDR3 is TGTACCAGTAGTATAGGTGGGGGCGAAAGCTACGAGCAGTACTTC.

This chain joins TRBV28 and TRBJ1-5; 7 bases are a match to TRBD1. The CDR3 consists of 14 residues. Unmatched junction bases numbered 7, after V lost 6 bases and J lost 5 bases. The germline gives CDR1 MDHEN, CDR2 SYDVKM. CDR3 sequence reads: CASRMTGRYQPQHF. The CDR3 coding sequence is TGTGCCAGCAGAATGACAGGGCGCTATCAGCCCCAGCATTTT. The whole variable domain, filled in from reference TRBV28 and TRBJ1-5, reads DVKVTQSSRYLVKRTGEKVFLECVQDMDHENMFWYRQDPGLGLRLIYFSYDVKMKEKGDIPEGYSVSREKKERFSLILESASTNQTSMYLCASRMTGRYQPQHFGDGTRLSIL.

In this sample, this clone turned up once. The V and J genes are TRBV28 and TRBJ2-7; TRBD1 matches at 10 bases. This CDR3 is 17 amino acids long. The V gene's germline CDR1 is MDHEN and CDR2 SYDVKM. Trimming cost V 6 bases and J 3 bases; bases outside gene matches: 14. The chain's CDR3 is CASRGRLSGTGVYEQYF. Written as DNA, the CDR3 is TGTGCCAGCAGAGGAAGACTTTCCGGGACAGGGGTCTACGAGCAGTACTTC.

The gene calls are TRBV5-1 and TRBJ2-3, with D possibly matching TRBD2 (7 bases). The CDR3 loop spans 16 amino acids. Germline V lookup: CDR1 SGHRS, CDR2 YFSETQ. Trimming cost V 1 base and J 1 base, with 13 bases left between them. As DNA, the CDR3 is TGCGCCAGCAGCTTGACGGCGGGGGCCGGCACAGATACGCAGTATTTT. This translates into CASSLTAGAGTDTQYF.

The chain couples TRBV7-8 to TRBJ1-5; no clear D. This CDR3 region has 13 residues. V was trimmed by 3 bases and J by 3 bases, leaving 6 bases between them. The V gene's germline CDR1 is SGHVS and CDR2 FQNEAQ. The DNA for the CDR3 is TGTGCCAGCAGCTTGAACGACAATCAGCCCCAGCATTTT. Its protein is CASSLNDNQPQHF.

The chain employs TRBV4-2 and TRBJ2-7, with 10 bases fitting TRBD2. V lost 1 base, J lost 5 bases, and 14 bases stayed unmatched. CDR1 and CDR2 (germline): LGHNA, YNFKEQ. This CDR3 spans 18 amino acids. CDR3 nucleotides: TGTGCCAGCAGCCAAGCTGCTAGCGGGGGCCCCATAGAGGACGAGCAGTACTTC. The encoded protein is CASSQAASGGPIEDEQYF.

The genes are TRBV23-1 and TRBJ1-1; D perhaps matches TRBD1 (6 bases). TRBV23-1 is placed among ORFs of uncertain function. This CDR3 comprises 14 residues. Trimming took 4 bases from V and 6 from J, leaving 15 bases between them. The CDR3 sequence is CASSLNTGTPEAFF. In nucleotides, the CDR3 is TGCGCCAGCAGTCTTAATACAGGGACCCCTGAAGCTTTCTTT.

The CDR3: CASSVAGGGNEQYF. CDR3 bases: TGTGCCAGCAGCGTAGCAGGAGGTGGCAACGAGCAGTACTTC. J is TRBJ2-7 and V is TRBV9; D possibly corresponds to TRBD2 (5 bases). This CDR3 region has 14 residues. The germline V gene has CDR1 SGDLS and CDR2 YYNGEE. Trimming removed 0 bases at V and 5 bases at J, with 12 bases between. The variable domain in full, completed from reference TRBV9 and TRBJ2-7, reads DSGVTQTPKHLITATGQRVTLRCSPRSGDLSVYWYQQSLDQGLQFLIQYYNGEERAKGNILERFSAQQFPDLHSELNLSSLELGDSALYFCASSVAGGGNEQYFGPGTRLTVT.

The CDR3 sequence: CASTSDGSEAFF. The CDR3 DNA reads as TGTGCCAGCACCTCGGACGGTTCTGAAGCTTTCTTT. This chain links TRBV12-3 or TRBV12-4 with TRBJ1-1; D is ambiguous. This CDR3 is built from 12 residues. V was trimmed by 7 bases and J by 6 bases, leaving 12 bases between them.

This chain joins TRBV18 and TRBJ1-3; D ambiguous. Germline CDR1 reads KGHSH; CDR2 reads LQKENI. Trimming left V 1 base short and J 2 bases short, with 9 bases between. CDR3 length: 15 residues. Written as DNA, the CDR3 is TGTGCCAGCTCACCACAAGGGCTCCCTGGAAACACCATATATTTT. This sequence encodes CASSPQGLPGNTIYF.

This chain links TRBV19 with TRBJ1-5; 9 bases are shared with TRBD1. CDR1 is LNHDA, CDR2 SQIVND, per germline (reference sequence). There are 13 residues in the CDR3. J lost 1 base, V lost 8 bases, and 0 bases had no gene match. The CDR3 DNA follows: TGTGCCAGTGGGACAGGGAGCAATCAGCCCCAGCATTTT. Translation gives CASGTGSNQPQHF.

This chain links TRBV29-1 with TRBJ2-1; perhaps TRBD2 as D (7 bases). V was clipped by 0 bases and J by 4 bases, with 10 bases between them. The CDR3 has 14 residues. CDR1 SQVTM and CDR2 ANQGSEA come from the germline V gene. The CDR3, as DNA: TGCAGCGTTGAAGAGGGGGGGGCGTACAATGAGCAGTTCTTC. It specifies CSVEEGGAYNEQFF.

The V gene is TRBV6-6, the J gene TRBJ1-4; D is unclear. V was shortened by 0 bases and J by 1 base, with 9 bases between the two germline ends. CDR3 length: 16 residues. The germline V gene has CDR1 MNHNY and CDR2 SVGAGI (reference sequence). CDR3 sequence: CASSYSNGGTNEKLFF. The CDR3, as DNA: TGTGCCAGCAGTTACTCGAACGGCGGAACTAATGAAAAACTGTTTTTT.

The rearrangement uses TRBV11-2 and TRBJ2-2, with TRBD2 matching over 11 bases. This CDR3 has 17 amino acids. Looked up from germline, CDR1 is SGHAT and CDR2 is FQNNGV. V dropped 1 base and J dropped 7; count of bases not matched to a gene: 8. The CDR3 DNA reads as TGTGCCAGCAGCTTAGTTTTAGCGGGGGGGCCACACGGGGAGCTGTTTTTT. Amino acid sequence: CASSLVLAGGPHGELFF.

This chain uses TRBV5-1 with TRBJ1-6, with D uncertain. Germline loops: CDR1 SGHRS, CDR2 YFSETQ. V lost 2 bases and J 7 bases, leaving 13 bases between the germline ends. The CDR3 sequence is 15 residues long. Here the CDR3 reads CASSFTGPTNSPLHF. CDR3 DNA: TGCGCCAGCAGCTTTACTGGACCGACCAATTCACCCCTCCACTTT.

This clone was found once. V usage is TRBV5-1 and J usage is TRBJ1-1; 7 bases map to TRBD1. This CDR3 comprises 14 residues. V was pared by 1 base and J by 1 base, with 1 base of the junction left unmatched. Germline CDR1 and CDR2: SGHRS and YFSETQ. The CDR3 DNA follows: TGCGCCAGCAGCTTGACAGGGGCGAACACTGAAGCTTTCTTT. Translation: CASSLTGANTEAFF.

The chain has TRBV14 and TRBJ1-2; a weak D match, TRBD1 (5 bases). The CDR3 is made up of 14 amino acids. V gave up 4 bases and J gave up 3 bases, with 12 bases separating them. Per germline, CDR1 SGHDN and CDR2 FVKESK. CDR3 region: CASSRLGVDYGYTF. CDR3 nucleotides: TGTGCCAGCAGCCGACTAGGGGTTGACTATGGCTACACCTTC. Supplemented by reference TRBV14 and TRBJ1-2, the full variable domain reads EAGVTQFPSHSVIEKGQTVTLRCDPISGHDNLYWYRRVMGKEIKFLLHFVKESKQDESGMPNNRFLAERTGGTYSTLKVQPAELEDSGVYFCASSRLGVDYGYTFGSGTRLTVV.

This clone came up once. This chain links TRBV9 with TRBJ2-2; D assignment may be TRBD1 or TRBD2 (5 bases each). Germline V lookup: CDR1 SGDLS, CDR2 YYNGEE. V lost 5 bases and J 4 bases, leaving 12 bases between the germline ends. This CDR3 has 14 residues. As DNA, the CDR3 is TGTGCCAGCAGAAGGGACCCGACCACCGGGGAGCTGTTTTTT. Residues: CASRRDPTTGELFF.

The chain employs TRBV4-2 and TRBJ2-5; D perhaps matches TRBD2 (5 bases). Germline V gene lookup returns CDR1 LGHNA and CDR2 YNFKEQ. There are 15 residues in the CDR3. V was clipped by 0 bases and J by 4 bases, with 12 bases between them. The CDR3 nucleotides are TGTGCCAGCAGCCAAGAACTAGGTATGGGAGAGACCCAGTACTTC. Translation: CASSQELGMGETQYF.

The chain recombines TRBV10-3 with TRBJ1-1, with 7 nucleotides matching TRBD1. With V trimmed by 5 bases and J by 0 bases, 6 bases remained unmatched. The V gene's germline CDR1 is ENHRY and CDR2 SYGVKD. The CDR3 totals 15 residues. CDR3 in DNA: TGTGCCATCAGTCCAACCACAGGGGTGAACACTGAAGCTTTCTTT. As protein: CAISPTTGVNTEAFF.

The rearrangement uses TRBV7-9 and TRBJ1-2; 9 nucleotides agree with TRBD1. Germline V gene lookup returns CDR1 SEHNR and CDR2 FQNEAQ (reference sequence). V gave up 1 base and J gave up 3 bases; unmatched junction bases: 3. CDR3 length: 15 residues. In nucleotides, the CDR3 is TGTGCCAGCAGCTTAGGGTGGACAGGGGACTATGGCTACACCTTC. Translated, it gives CASSLGWTGDYGYTF.